The sequence of this T cell receptor beta chain was determined in a study of blood T cells in healthy people across ages. Notes on the study in general: Researchers said unsorted PBMCs prevented a conclusive naive versus antigen-experienced comparison.

A sample-barcoded 5' primer and a J-beta primer mix were used in a second PCR of about 7 to 12 cycles. TCRdb called the 5' RACE reads again in MiXCR, with one record for every CDR3 protein. Of more than 750,000 distinct CDR3 sequences in the sample, 25% to 30% were seen once. Trimming shortened V by 4 bases and J by 5 bases, and 11 bases separated the two germline ends. The CDR3 contains 13 residues. Germline assignment: CDR1 LGHDT and CDR2 YNNKEL (reference sequence). This clonotype was seen a handful of times. The antigen is undetermined. Separately, the same data were catalogued under a study of T cells of mothers and their children. That paper states: The sample comes from fewer than 10 healthy Caucasian donors: mothers and children. Related mother-child pairs shared slightly more overlap than unrelated pairs, but the difference was non-significant.

V and J are TRBV3-1 and TRBJ1-2; no definite D call. The sequence was collected from a woman aged 40 to 55 in good health. The sequencing sample was made of blood. This CDR3 is CASSRGPMYGYTF. CDR3 nucleotide sequence: TGTGCCAGCAGCCGAGGACCGATGTATGGCTACACCTTC.